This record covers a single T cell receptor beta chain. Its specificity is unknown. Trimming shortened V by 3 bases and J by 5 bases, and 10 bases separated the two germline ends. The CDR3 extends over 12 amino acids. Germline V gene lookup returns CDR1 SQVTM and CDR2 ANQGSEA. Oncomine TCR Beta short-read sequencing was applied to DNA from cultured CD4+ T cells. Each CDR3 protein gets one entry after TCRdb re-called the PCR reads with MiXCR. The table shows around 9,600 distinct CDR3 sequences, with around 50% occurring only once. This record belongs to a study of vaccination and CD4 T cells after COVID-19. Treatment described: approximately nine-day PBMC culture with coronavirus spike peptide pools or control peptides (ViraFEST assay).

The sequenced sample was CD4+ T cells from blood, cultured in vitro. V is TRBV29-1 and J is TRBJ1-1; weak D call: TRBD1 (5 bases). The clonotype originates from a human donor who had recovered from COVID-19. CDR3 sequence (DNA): TGCAGCGTTGACAGGGCAGGAACTGAAGCTTTCTTT. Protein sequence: CSVDRAGTEAFF.